Below are 3 T cell receptor beta chains sequenced from a single sample in a study of blood T cell repertoires in COVID-19. Libraries were prepared by immunoSEQ multiplex PCR; TCRdb keeps only in-frame clonotypes and omits some of them. The sample holds approximately 110,000 clones; over 70% are singletons and the top ten take roughly 7%. Specimen: peripheral blood. These receptors were taken from a woman between 45 and 60 years old with acute or convalescent COVID-19.

Turning to this clone: The junction differs from germline at one of its ends, possibly a read error. This sequence joins TRBV7-7 and TRBJ1-2; D is unclear. Looked up from germline, CDR1 is SSHAT and CDR2 is FNYEAQ (reference sequence). The CDR3 covers 16 residues. In DNA, the CDR3 is TGTGCTAGCAGCTTCGTCAAAAAGAGGGAAAGCTATGGCTACACCTTC. It translates to CASSFVKKRESYGYTF.

The J gene is TRBJ2-4, the V gene TRBV11-2; 7 bases are a match to TRBD2. The CDR3 has 19 residues. V lost 4 bases, J lost 3 bases, and 18 bases stayed unmatched. Germline assignment: CDR1 SGHAT and CDR2 FQNNGV. DNA of the CDR3: TGTGCCAGCAGCTATTTCGGGGGGACCCACGCGTCGGGCAAAAACATTCAGTACTTC. Translation gives CASSYFGGTHASGKNIQYF.

V is TRBV30 and J is TRBJ1-2; TRBD1 agrees at 9 bases. From germline, CDR1 is GTSNPN and CDR2 SVGIG (reference sequence). V gave up 3 bases and J gave up 4 bases; unmatched junction bases: 12. CDR3 length: 16 amino acids. CDR3 protein: CAWSGWDGTGSYGYTF. In DNA form, the CDR3 reads TGTGCCTGGAGCGGATGGGACGGGACAGGGAGCTATGGCTACACCTTC.